This T cell receptor (beta chain) was identified during a study of blood T cell repertoires in COVID-19. Overall study context: Italy, Spain and the United States were the sources of the convalescent and acute COVID-19 samples. In each case, the material was cDNA or gDNA derived from T cells, B-cell-depleted T cells, or PBMCs.

Enrolment of Seattle patients took place during active infection, and they were followed longitudinally. Generated by immunoSEQ multiplex PCR, the TCRdb table keeps only in-frame clones and is missing some. This sample carries over 400,000 clones, roughly 91% of them seen once, and the ten largest clones take less than 9.5%. The V and J ends lost 5 bases and 3 bases respectively, with 13 bases between them. Germline V gives CDR1 MDHEN, CDR2 SYDVKM. The CDR3 contains 14 residues. This TCR derives from a woman aged 45-65 years with COVID-19, enrolled during active disease. The sequenced sample was peripheral blood. The chain couples TRBV28 to TRBJ1-2, with D unresolved. CDR3 DNA: TGTGCCAGCAGTACGCCCGGGTTGGACTATGGCTACACCTTC. Translating it yields CASSTPGLDYGYTF.